The clone carrying this T cell receptor (beta chain) came up a few times. Its target is unknown. This entry is derived from a study of cytomegalovirus exposure and HLA in healthy donors. The PCR used 60 Vbeta and 13 Jbeta primers. Sequencing used immunoSEQ multiplex PCR; TCRdb keeps in-frame clones, though not all of them. Of about 150,000 clones in the sample, 78% were seen once. Study findings and constraints: The authors assumed roughly uniform sequencing depth across donors for presence/absence analyses. A later analysis revealed that TCR association rates differed between HLA loci, peaking at DRB1 and bottoming out at HLA-C.

The CDR3 is made up of 17 amino acids. V gave up 2 bases and J gave up 0 bases, with 15 bases separating them. CDR1 and CDR2 (germline): ENHRY, SYGVKD. This receptor was identified in a middle-aged man in good health and CMV-seropositive. Sample: PBMCs. This chain uses TRBV10-3 with TRBJ2-3, with D maybe TRBD1 (6 bases). In nucleotides, the CDR3 is TGTGCCATCAGTGAGGGTCGGGGCAGGGGCAGCACAGATACGCAGTATTTT. Protein sequence: CAISEGRGRGSTDTQYF.